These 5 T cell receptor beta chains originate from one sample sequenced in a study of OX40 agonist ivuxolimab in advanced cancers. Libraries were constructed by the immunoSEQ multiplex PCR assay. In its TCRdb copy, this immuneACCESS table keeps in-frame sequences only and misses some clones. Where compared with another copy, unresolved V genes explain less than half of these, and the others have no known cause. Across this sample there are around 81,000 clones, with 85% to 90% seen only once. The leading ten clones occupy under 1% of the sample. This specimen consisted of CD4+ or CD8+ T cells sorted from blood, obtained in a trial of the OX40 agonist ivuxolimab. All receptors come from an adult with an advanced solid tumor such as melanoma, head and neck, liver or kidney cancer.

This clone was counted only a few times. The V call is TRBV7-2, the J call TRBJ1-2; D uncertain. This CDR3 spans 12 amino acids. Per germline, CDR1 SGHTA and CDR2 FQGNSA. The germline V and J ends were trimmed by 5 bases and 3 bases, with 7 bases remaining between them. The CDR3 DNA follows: TGTGCCAGCAGCCAAAACCACTATGGCTACACCTTC. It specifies CASSQNHYGYTF.

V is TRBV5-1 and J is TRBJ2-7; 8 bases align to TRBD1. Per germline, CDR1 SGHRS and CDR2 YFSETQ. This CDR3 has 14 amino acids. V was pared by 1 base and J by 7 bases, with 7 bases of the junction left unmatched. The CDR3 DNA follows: TGCGCCAGCAGCTTGCCGACAGGGGCGGGGGAGCAGTACTTC. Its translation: CASSLPTGAGEQYF. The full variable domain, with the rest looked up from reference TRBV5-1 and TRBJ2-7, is KAGVTQTPRYLIKTRGQQVTLSCSPISGHRSVSWYQQTPGQGLQFLFEYFSETQRNKGNFPGRFSGRQFSNSRSEMNVSTLELGDSALYLCASSLPTGAGEQYFGPGTRLTVT.

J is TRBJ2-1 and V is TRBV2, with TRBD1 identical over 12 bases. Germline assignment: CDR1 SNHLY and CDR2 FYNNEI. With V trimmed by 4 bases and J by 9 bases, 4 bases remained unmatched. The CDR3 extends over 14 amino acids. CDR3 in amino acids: CASSVGTGGIEQFF. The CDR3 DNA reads TGTGCCAGCAGTGTTGGGACAGGGGGCATTGAGCAGTTCTTC.

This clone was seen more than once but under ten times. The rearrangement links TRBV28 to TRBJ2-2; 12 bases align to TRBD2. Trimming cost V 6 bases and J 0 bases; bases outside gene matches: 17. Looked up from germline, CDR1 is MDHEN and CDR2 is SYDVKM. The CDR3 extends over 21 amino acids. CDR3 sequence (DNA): TGTGCCAGCAGGCCGGGACAGTTTTGGACTAGCGGGGTATCGAACACCGGGGAGCTGTTTTTT. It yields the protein CASRPGQFWTSGVSNTGELFF.

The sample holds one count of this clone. In nucleotides, the CDR3 is TGTGCCAGTAGTTACTACAGGGGTGGCCGGGGTTACACTGAAGCTTTCTTT. It codes for CASSYYRGGRGYTEAFF. The chain combines TRBV19 with TRBJ1-1, with 7 bases matching TRBD1. Unmatched junction bases numbered 15, after V lost 5 bases and J lost 3 bases. CDR1 is LNHDA, CDR2 SQIVND, per germline (reference sequence). This CDR3 spans 17 amino acids.